The clone carrying this TCR beta chain was seen at least ten times. Its antigen is unknown. These data originate in a study of T cells after posttransplantation cyclophosphamide. The CDR3 has 13 amino acids. From germline, CDR1 is SEHNR and CDR2 FQNEAQ (reference sequence). Trimming removed 1 base from V and 3 bases from J, with 6 bases in between. The data were produced by immunoSEQ multiplex PCR, yet TCRdb's version contains in-frame clones alone and is incomplete. This sample has some 40,000 clones, each found more than once. Study-level results: Later post-transplant blood repertoires were often dominated by donor CD8+ memory clones. Recipient CMV seropositivity and CMV reactivation strongly tracked TRB clonality.

The sample taken for sequencing was PBMCs. This clonotype was sampled from a man between 40 and 49 years old in good health, CMV-negative, and a related stem cell transplant donor. The genes are TRBV7-9 and TRBJ1-2; no clear D. The CDR3 nucleotides are TGTGCCAGCAGCTTAGGTCCCGACTATGGCTACACCTTC. The encoded protein is CASSLGPDYGYTF. The full variable domain, its missing parts supplied by reference TRBV7-9 and TRBJ1-2, is DTGVSQNPRHKITKRGQNVTFRCDPISEHNRLYWYRQTLGQGPEFLTYFQNEAQLEKSRLLSDRFSAERPKGSFSTLEIQRTEQGDSAMYLCASSLGPDYGYTFGSGTRLTVV.